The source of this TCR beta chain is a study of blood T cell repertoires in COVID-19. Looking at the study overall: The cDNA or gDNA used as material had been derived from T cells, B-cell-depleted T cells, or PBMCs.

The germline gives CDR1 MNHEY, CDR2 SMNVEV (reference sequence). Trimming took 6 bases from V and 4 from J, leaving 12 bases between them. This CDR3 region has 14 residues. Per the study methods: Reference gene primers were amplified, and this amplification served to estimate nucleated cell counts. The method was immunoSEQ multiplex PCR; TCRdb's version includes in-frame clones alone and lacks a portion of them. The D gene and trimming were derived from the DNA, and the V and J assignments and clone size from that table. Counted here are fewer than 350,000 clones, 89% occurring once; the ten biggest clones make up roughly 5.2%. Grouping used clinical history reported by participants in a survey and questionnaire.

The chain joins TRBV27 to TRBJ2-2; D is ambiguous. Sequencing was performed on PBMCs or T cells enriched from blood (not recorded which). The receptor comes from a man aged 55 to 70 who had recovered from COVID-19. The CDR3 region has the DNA TGTGCCAGCAGCCGAGCGCATGCCACCGGGGAGCTGTTTTTT. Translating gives CASSRAHATGELFF.